This is a list of T cell receptor beta chains from one sample in a study of cytomegalovirus exposure and HLA in healthy donors. Profiling relied on immunoSEQ multiplex PCR, and the TCRdb table lists in-frame clones only, not all of them. The profile shows 60,000 to 70,000 clones, less than 70% of them singletons. The specimen was PBMCs. The receptors shown here come from a woman aged 30 to 39 in good health and CMV-seronegative. The CDR3 runs from the conserved cysteine through the conserved F or W. Fields, in order: clone size, V gene, CDR3 protein. Rows may omit the clone size; those that give it use once, few, many or a size class.

>few|TRBV30
CAWSPLYQETQYF
>NA|TRBV13
CASSSGTDTQYF
>NA|TRBV5-6
CASSLAGNTQYF
>once|TRBV5-6
CASSSTGTGRSRYGYTF
>NA|TRBV18
CASSPEGAGDPANTEAFF
>NA|TRBV5-1
CASSLRGQGGSYEQYF
>NA|TRBV2
CASSVEGKVGELFF
>NA|TRBV27
CASSFGTANTEAFF
>NA|TRBV28
CASGQGLNYGYTF
>NA|TRBV5-1
CASSVDRGETEAFF
>NA|TRBV27
CASSPGTGGRSPLHF
>NA|TRBV2
CASSEQGFFEKLFF
>NA|TRBV29-1
CSVEDSTGGYGYTF
>NA|TRBV29-1
CSVEDTGYEQYF
>few|TRBV28
CASSLPLLRGAYEQYF
>NA|TRBV6-5
CASSFGAGGELFF
>NA|TRBV25-1
CASSEYRGRGNTEAFF
>NA|TRBV19
CASSVIQGPYGYTF
>many|TRBV6-5
CASGKVRDRVPGYTF
>NA|TRBV28
CASITGLSYGYTF